The 4 T cell receptor beta chains in this list originate from one sample, sequenced in a study of CD8 T cell repertoires and HIV-1 epitope variants. Assay: immunoSEQ multiplex PCR; the TCRdb copy retains only in-frame clones and omits some. Among under 100,000 clones listed, 60% to 80% were seen once. Sequencing used uncultured baseline CD8+ T cells from peripheral blood mononuclear cells (PBMCs). These receptors were collected from a male donor with HIV.

This sequence joins TRBV5-6 and TRBJ2-1; 9 nucleotides line up with TRBD1. Germline V gene lookup returns CDR1 SGHDT and CDR2 YYEEEE. CDR3 length: 15 amino acids. The trim removed 3 bases at V and 1 base at J, leaving 2 bases unmatched. The CDR3: CASSSGQGSYNEQFF. CDR3 nucleotides: TGTGCCAGCAGCTCCGGACAGGGGTCCTACAATGAGCAGTTCTTC.

This clone was observed a single time. The chain is built from TRBV6-4 and TRBJ2-3, with D possibly TRBD2 on 6 matching bases. Trimming pared 5 bases from V and 3 bases from J, leaving 15 bases between. The CDR3 is 15 residues long. CDR1 and CDR2 (germline): MRHNA, SNTAGT. The chain's CDR3 is CASSQNGRGTDTQYF. The DNA for the CDR3 is TGTGCCAGCAGTCAGAACGGGCGGGGAACAGATACGCAGTATTTT.

The rearrangement links TRBV21-1 to TRBJ2-6; TRBD1, the table's D call, lacks a check against the DNA. TRBV21-1 is marked as a pseudogene. The CDR3 runs to 17 residues. In DNA, the CDR3 is TGTGCCAGCAGCAGGGGCGGACAGGGGTGTGGGGCCAACGTCCTGACTTTC. Translation: CASSRGGQGCGANVLTF.

The chain is built from TRBV7-1 and TRBJ1-5; D ambiguous. TRBV7-1 is reported as an ORF; its role is uncertain. CDR3 length equals 13 residues. Trimming pared 4 bases from V and 4 bases from J, leaving 8 bases between. In DNA, the CDR3 is TGTGCCAGCAGCTTACGGCCTAATCAGCCCCAGCATTTT. It specifies CASSLRPNQPQHF.